This T cell receptor beta chain was obtained from a study of patients with pleural tuberculosis (dated by TCRdb to the mid-2010s). Measured from the cysteine to the phenylalanine, the CDR3 is 13 residues long. Only the CDR3 region is kept as DNA, spanning 39 bases read in frame from base 1. V loses 2 bases of germline sequence and J loses 6 bases, and the interval between the two ends is 10 bases. The germline V gene (reference sequence) supplies CDR1 MNHEY and CDR2 SMNVEV. Sequencing was performed on an Illumina Genome Analyzer IIx. TCRdb itself trimmed the public reads at Q25 with fastp, ran MiXCR and retained productive beta chains. Each CDR3 protein gets just one entry, which takes the most common genes and DNA from the rows behind it. The sample table holds under 55,000 distinct CDR3 sequences, of which approximately 7.9% were seen once. About 17% of the sample lies in the top ten. This clonotype was found many times. What antigen it recognizes has not been identified. Per-base qualities were not stored, and no clone one base away is much larger.

The TCR comes from a human donor with pleural tuberculosis. The rearrangement combines TRBV27 with TRBJ1-1; the D region possibly corresponds to TRBD1 (5 bases align). The DNA is TGTGCCAGCAGTTTAGCTGGGACTCCTGAAGCTTTCTTT. Its amino acids are CASSLAGTPEAFF.